This TCR beta chain was documented in a study of molecular identifiers for immune sequencing clone quantification. Across the study: Replicates split RNA from around 18,000 or 91,000 naive CD8 cells five ways, and the researchers sequenced four portions.

Per germline, CDR1 SGHAT and CDR2 FQNNGV. The V end was cut by 5 bases, the J end by 1 base, with 15 bases between. CDR3 length equals 15 residues. TCRdb processed the PCR reads anew with MiXCR; each CDR3 protein has one entry. The sample includes nearly 650,000 distinct CDR3 sequences, roughly 23% of them seen just once. This clonotype occurred many times. The V gene is TRBV11-2, the J gene TRBJ2-7; D remains ambiguous. The sequenced sample consisted of naive CD8+ T cells from blood, with Jurkat cell RNA spiked in. Sample subset: FACS-sorted CD8+CD4-CCR7+CD45RA+ naive T cells. The TCR sequence derives from a human donor in good health. Some libraries in this study had Jurkat cell RNA spiked in. The CDR3 reads CASSHPGLGSYEQYF. The CDR3 DNA follows: TGTGCCAGCAGCCATCCCGGTCTAGGGTCCTACGAGCAGTACTTC.